This TCR beta chain was observed in a study of cytomegalovirus exposure and HLA in healthy donors. Germline CDR1 MNHEY, CDR2 SVGAGI. The V segment lost 6 bases and the J segment 5 bases; nucleotides outside the gene matches: 6. This CDR3 is 14 amino acids long. This clone was seen more than once but under ten times. In the PCR, 60 Vbeta and 13 Jbeta primers were used. Method: immunoSEQ multiplex PCR; TCRdb's copy keeps in-frame clones and lacks some. This sample has about 130,000 clones; about three quarters occur once, and the top ten carry approximately 13%. The specimen was PBMCs. The gene calls are TRBV6-5 and TRBJ1-4; 7 bases are a match to TRBD1. The TCR comes from a woman aged 55-75 years in good health and CMV-seropositive. The CDR3 reads CASRKQGSNEKLFF. CDR3 DNA: TGTGCCAGCAGGAAACAGGGGAGCAATGAAAAACTGTTTTTT.